This T cell receptor beta chain was sequenced for a study of CD4 T cells in relation to SARS-CoV-2 and coronaviruses. On the study more broadly: ViraFEST: approximately 10-day antigen culture of PBMCs, then TCR beta CDR3 sequencing. Median patient age was approximately 40 years, spanning 21 to 72 years.

Overall study results and limits: SARS-CoV-2-driven expansion was significantly weaker in crossreactive than monoreactive clones.

This CDR3 is 13 amino acids long. Germline CDR1 ENHRY, CDR2 SYGVKD. V lost 6 bases to trimming and J lost 6 bases, with 11 bases between them. With respect to this clone: The antigen is undetermined.

Using immunoSEQ multiplex PCR, the repertoire was profiled, and TCRdb retains in-frame clones only, with some absent. The repertoire consists of about 38,000 clones, with 60% to 80% occurring once and the leading ten covering about a fifth. The source of this sequence is an adult with COVID-19. The chain uses TRBV10-3 and TRBJ2-2, with unresolved D. Sequenced sample: memory CD4+ T cells from PBMCs, cultured in vitro. CDR3 nucleotides: TGTGCCATCAGCGACCTGGGGTCCGGGGAGCTGTTTTTT. Amino acid sequence: CAISDLGSGELFF.